This T cell receptor (beta chain) came from a study of naive and memory T cell subsets. Trimming removed 9 bases at V and 0 bases at J, with 11 bases between. This CDR3 has 14 residues. Germline values: CDR1 SNHLY, CDR2 FYNNEI. An equimolar mix of two oligonucleotides served as the beta constant-region primer for TRBC1 and TRBC2. In TCRdb, the UMI-ligation and nested PCR reads were re-called with MiXCR into one record per CDR3 protein. The sample holds some 150,000 distinct CDR3 sequences, about a sixth seen once. Sequences were obtained from naive CD4+ T cells from blood. The receptor comes from a human donor in good health. The chain joins TRBV2 to TRBJ2-2; perhaps TRBD2 as D (6 bases). CDR3 region: CASAGYANTGELFF. The CDR3 coding sequence is TGTGCCAGTGCGGGATACGCGAACACCGGGGAGCTGTTTTTT. Supplemented by reference TRBV2 and TRBJ2-2, the full variable domain reads EPEVTQTPSHQVTQMGQEVILRCVPISNHLYFYWYRQILGQKVEFLVSFYNNEISEKSEIFDDQFSVERPDGSNFTLKIRSTKLEDSAMYFCASAGYANTGELFFGEGSRLTVL.